This TCR beta chain was profiled in a study of response to subunit inactivated influenza vaccine. This clonotype was recorded a few times. Its antigen is unidentified. TCRdb re-called the RT-PCR reads with MiXCR, one entry per CDR3 protein. The repertoire includes more than 200,000 distinct CDR3 sequences, less than 15% of them detected once, and approximately 8.3% sits in the top ten. Overall study findings and caveats: New T cells are recruited in small numbers by each seasonal influenza vaccination, according to the authors' suggestion.

The source was non-naive T cells sorted from PBMCs, collected about 14 days before vaccination. The sequence came from a man aged 50-60 years who received an inactivated influenza vaccine.

The CDR3, as DNA: TGCGCCAGCAGTGAGTACAGGTCCACAGATACGCAGTATTTT. Translated, it gives CASSEYRSTDTQYF. The chain is built from TRBV10-2 and TRBJ2-3; D may be TRBD1 (5 bases). Between the trimmed V and J ends, which lost 1 base and 2 bases, there was a span of 7 bases. The CDR3 sequence is 14 residues long. Germline values: CDR1 WSHSY, CDR2 SAAADI.